This TCR beta chain was recovered during a study of CD4 T cells in relation to SARS-CoV-2 and coronaviruses. About the research overall: TCR beta CDR3s were sequenced after roughly ten-day antigen culture of PBMCs.

Sequencing was performed with immunoSEQ multiplex PCR; in TCRdb, only in-frame clones are kept and a portion is missing. The table lists about 18,000 clones, about 70% of them singletons. CD4+ T cells from unexposed donors were obtained before the COVID-19 pandemic (2011-2018). CD4+ T cells were isolated from the cells after about 11 days of culture. Unexposed-donor CD4+ T cells were probed with SARS-CoV-2 S/N and four cold-coronavirus spikes, cells permitting. Roughly 2 million PBMCs per well were cultured with around 9.2 IU/ml IL-2. V shed 5 bases and J shed 0 bases, with 12 bases lying between them. This CDR3 spans 15 amino acids. CDR1 and CDR2 (germline): MDHEN, SYDVKM. Comment on this clone: No antigen is known for it.

The source material was CD4+ T cells from PBMCs, cultured in vitro. The receptor was derived from a human donor in good health. This chain uses TRBV28 with TRBJ2-3; D ambiguous. Here the CDR3 DNA reads TGTGCCAGCAGTCCGCCATACCCTAGCACAGATACGCAGTATTTT. This translates into CASSPPYPSTDTQYF.